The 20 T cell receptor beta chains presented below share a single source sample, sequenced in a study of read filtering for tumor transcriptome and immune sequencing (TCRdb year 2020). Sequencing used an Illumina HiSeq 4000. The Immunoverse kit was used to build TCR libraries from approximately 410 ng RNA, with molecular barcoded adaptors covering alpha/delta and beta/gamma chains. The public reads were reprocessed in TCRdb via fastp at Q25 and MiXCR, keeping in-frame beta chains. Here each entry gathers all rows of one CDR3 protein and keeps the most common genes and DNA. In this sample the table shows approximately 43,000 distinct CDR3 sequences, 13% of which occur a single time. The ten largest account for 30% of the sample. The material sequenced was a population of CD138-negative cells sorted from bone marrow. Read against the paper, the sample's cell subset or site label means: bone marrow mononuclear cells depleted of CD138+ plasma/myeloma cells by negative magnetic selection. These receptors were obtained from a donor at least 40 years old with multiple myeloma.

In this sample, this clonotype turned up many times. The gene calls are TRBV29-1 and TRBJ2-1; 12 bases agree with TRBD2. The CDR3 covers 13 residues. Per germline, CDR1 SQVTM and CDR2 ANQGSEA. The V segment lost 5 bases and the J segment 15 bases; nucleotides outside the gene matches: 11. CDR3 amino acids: CSVCPRLAGVVFF. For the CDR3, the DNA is TGCAGCGTTTGTCCCCGACTAGCGGGAGTCGTGTTCTTC.

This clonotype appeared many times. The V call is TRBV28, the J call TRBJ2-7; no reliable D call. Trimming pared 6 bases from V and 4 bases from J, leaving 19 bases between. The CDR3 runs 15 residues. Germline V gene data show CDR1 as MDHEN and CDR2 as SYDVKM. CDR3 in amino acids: CASRWASSLTYEQYF. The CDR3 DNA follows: TGTGCCAGCAGATGGGCCAGTAGCCTTACTTACGAGCAGTACTTC.

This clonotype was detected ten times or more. The CDR3 spells CATSRDPEGSSYNEQFF. The CDR3 DNA reads as TGTGCCACCAGCAGAGATCCAGAGGGGAGTTCCTACAATGAGCAGTTCTTC. The chain couples TRBV15 to TRBJ2-1; D is tentatively TRBD1 or TRBD2 (5 bases each). V was cut by 0 bases and J by 1 base, with 13 bases left in between. Germline lookup yields CDR1 LNHNV and CDR2 YYDKDF (reference sequence). There are 17 residues in the CDR3.

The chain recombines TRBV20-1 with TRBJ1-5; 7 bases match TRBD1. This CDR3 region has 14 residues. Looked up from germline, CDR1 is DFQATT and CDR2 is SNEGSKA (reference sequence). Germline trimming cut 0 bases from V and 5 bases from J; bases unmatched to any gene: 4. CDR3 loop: CSARDRQGYQPQHF. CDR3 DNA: TGCAGTGCTAGAGATCGACAGGGTTATCAGCCCCAGCATTTT.

The CDR3 DNA is TGTGCCAGCAGTTTAAAGGTCCATGGGACGGGCTCTGGAAACACCATATATTTT. Amino acid sequence: CASSLKVHGTGSGNTIYF. This chain uses TRBV28 with TRBJ1-3, with D possibly being TRBD1 (5 bases). The CDR3 has 18 residues. Germline CDR1 reads MDHEN; CDR2 reads SYDVKM. Trimming shortened V by 2 bases and J by 0 bases, and 17 bases separated the two germline ends.

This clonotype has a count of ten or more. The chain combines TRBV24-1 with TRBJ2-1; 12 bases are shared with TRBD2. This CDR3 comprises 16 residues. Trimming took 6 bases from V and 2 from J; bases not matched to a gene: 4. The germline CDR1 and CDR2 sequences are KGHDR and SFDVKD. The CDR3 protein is CATSQLAGGTYNEQFF. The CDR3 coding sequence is TGTGCCACCAGTCAACTAGCGGGAGGAACCTACAATGAGCAGTTCTTC.

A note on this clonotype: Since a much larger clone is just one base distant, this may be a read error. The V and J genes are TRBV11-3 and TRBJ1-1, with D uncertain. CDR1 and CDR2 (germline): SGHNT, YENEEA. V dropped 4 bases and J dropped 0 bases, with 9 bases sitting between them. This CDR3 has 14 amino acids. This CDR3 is CASSYTKMNTEAFF. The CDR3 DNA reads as TGTGCCAGCAGCTACACAAAGATGAACACTGAAGCTTTCTTT.

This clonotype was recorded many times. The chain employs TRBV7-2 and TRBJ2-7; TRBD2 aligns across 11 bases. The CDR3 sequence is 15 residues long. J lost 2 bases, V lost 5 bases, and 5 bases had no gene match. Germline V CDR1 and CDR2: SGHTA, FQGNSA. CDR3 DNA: TGTGCCAGCAGCGCTCGACTAGCGGGAACCTACGAGCAGTACTTC. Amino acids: CASSARLAGTYEQYF.

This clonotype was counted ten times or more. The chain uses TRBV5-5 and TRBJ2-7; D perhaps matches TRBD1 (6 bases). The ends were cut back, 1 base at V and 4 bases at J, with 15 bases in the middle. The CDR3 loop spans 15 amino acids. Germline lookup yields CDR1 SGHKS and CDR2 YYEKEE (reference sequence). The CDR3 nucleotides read TGTGCCAGCAGCTTGTTAACAGGGTCAGTTTACGAGCAGTACTTC. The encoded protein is CASSLLTGSVYEQYF.

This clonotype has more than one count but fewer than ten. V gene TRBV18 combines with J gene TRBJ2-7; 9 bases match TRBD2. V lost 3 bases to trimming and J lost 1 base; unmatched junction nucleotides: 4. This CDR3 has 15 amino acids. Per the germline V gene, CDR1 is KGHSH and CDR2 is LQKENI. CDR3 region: CASSPYSGSSYEQYF. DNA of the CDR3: TGTGCCAGCTCACCCTATAGCGGGAGTTCCTACGAGCAGTACTTC.

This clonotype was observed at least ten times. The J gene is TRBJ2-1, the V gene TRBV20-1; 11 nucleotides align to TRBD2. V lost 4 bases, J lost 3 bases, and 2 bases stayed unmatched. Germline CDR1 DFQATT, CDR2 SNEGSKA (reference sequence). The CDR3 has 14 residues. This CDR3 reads CSAMTSGNYNEQFF. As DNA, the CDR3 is TGCAGTGCTATGACTAGCGGGAACTACAATGAGCAGTTCTTC.

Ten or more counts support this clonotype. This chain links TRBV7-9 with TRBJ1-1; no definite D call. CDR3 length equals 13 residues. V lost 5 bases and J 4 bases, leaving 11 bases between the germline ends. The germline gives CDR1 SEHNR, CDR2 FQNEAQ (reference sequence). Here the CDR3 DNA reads TGTGCCAGCAGCCTTGTATACGGCACTGAAGCTTTCTTT. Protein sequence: CASSLVYGTEAFF.

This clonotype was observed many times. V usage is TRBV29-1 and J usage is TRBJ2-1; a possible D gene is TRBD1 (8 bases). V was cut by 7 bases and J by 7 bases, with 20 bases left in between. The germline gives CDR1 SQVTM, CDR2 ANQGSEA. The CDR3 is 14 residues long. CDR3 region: CSAGGGRGYNEQFF. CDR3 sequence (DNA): TGCAGCGCAGGGGGCGGGAGAGGATATAATGAGCAGTTCTTC.

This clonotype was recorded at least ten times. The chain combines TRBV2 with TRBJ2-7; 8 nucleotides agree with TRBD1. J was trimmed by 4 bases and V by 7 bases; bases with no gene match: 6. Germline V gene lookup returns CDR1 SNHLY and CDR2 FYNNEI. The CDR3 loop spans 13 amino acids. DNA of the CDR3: TGTGCCAGCAATCCACAGGGGGTGTACGAGCAGTACTTC. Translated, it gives CASNPQGVYEQYF.

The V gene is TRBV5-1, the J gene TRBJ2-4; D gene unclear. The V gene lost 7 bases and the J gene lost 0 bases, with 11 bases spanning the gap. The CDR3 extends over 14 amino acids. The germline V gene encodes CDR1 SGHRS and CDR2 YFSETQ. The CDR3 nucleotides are TGCGCCAGCTACGATGAGGTAGCCAAAAACATTCAGTACTTC. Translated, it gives CASYDEVAKNIQYF.

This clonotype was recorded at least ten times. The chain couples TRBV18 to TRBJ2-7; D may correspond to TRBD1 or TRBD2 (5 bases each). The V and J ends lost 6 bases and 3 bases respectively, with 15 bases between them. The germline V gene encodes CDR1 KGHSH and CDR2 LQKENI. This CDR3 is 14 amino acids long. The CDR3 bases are TGTGCCAGCTCCGACGGGACCAGAAGCTACGAGCAGTACTTC. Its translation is CASSDGTRSYEQYF.

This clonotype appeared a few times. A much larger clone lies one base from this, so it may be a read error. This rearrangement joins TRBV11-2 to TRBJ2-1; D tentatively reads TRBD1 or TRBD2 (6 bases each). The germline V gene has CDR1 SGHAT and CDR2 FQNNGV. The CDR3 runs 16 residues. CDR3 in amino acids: CASSLPQRGLGNGQFF. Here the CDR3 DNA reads TGTGCCAGCAGCTTGCCCCAACGGGGGCTCGGGAATGGGCAGTTCTTC.

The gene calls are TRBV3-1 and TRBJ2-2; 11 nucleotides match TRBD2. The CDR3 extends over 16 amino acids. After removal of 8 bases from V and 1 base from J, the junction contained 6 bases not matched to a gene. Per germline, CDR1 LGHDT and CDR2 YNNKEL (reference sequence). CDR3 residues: CASDGLAGLNTGELFF. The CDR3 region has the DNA TGTGCCAGCGACGGACTAGCGGGTCTGAACACCGGGGAGCTGTTTTTT. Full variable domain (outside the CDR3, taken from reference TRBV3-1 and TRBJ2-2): DTAVSQTPKYLVTQMGNDKSIKCEQNLGHDTMYWYKQDSKKFLKIMFSYNNKELIINETVPNRFSPKSPDKAHLNLHINSLELGDSAVYFCASDGLAGLNTGELFFGEGSRLTVL.

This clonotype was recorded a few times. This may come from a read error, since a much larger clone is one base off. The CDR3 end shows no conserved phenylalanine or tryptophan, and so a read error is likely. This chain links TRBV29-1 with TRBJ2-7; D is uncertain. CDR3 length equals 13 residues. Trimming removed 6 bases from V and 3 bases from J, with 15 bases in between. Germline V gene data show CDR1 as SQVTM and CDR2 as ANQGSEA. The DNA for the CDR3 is TGCAGCGTCGTCACCCTCGACTTCTACGAGCAGTACTCC. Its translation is CSVVTLDFYEQYS.

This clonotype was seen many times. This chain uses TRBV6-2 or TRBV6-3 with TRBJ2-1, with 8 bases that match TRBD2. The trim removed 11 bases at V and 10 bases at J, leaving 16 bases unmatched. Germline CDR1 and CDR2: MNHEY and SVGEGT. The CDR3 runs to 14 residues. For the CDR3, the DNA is TGTGCCGGATCTCGGGGGGGGGCGAGGTTGGAGCAGTTCTTC. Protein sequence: CAGSRGGARLEQFF.